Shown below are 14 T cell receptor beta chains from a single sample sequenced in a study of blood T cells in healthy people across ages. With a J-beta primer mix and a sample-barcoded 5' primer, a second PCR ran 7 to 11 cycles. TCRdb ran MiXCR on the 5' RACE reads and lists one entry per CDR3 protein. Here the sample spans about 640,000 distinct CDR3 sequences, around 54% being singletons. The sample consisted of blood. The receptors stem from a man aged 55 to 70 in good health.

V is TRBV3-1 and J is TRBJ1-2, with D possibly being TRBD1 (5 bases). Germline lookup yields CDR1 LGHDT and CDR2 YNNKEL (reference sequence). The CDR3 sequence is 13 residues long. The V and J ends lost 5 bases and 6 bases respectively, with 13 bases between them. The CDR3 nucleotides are TGTGCCAGCAGCTTCCAGGGCACCAATGGCTACACCTTC. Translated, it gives CASSFQGTNGYTF.

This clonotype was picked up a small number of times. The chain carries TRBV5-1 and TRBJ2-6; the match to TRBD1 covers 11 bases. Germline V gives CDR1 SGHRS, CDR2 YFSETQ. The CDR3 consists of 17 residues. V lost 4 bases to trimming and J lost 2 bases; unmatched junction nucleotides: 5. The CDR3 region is CASSPGTGGPGANVLTF. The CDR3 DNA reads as TGCGCCAGCAGCCCGGGGACAGGGGGACCTGGGGCCAACGTCCTGACTTTC.

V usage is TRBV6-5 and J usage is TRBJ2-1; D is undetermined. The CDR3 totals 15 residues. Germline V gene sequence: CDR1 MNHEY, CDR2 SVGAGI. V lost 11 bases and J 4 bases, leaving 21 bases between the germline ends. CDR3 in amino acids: CAQPGPWRNYNEQFF. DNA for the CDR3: TGTGCCCAGCCAGGCCCGTGGCGGAATTACAATGAGCAGTTCTTC.

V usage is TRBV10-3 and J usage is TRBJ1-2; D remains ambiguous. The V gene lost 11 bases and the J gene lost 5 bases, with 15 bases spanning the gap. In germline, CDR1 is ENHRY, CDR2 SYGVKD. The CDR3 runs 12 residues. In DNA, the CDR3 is TGTGCCGCTGGTGACTCCGGATATGGCTACACCTTC. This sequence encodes CAAGDSGYGYTF.

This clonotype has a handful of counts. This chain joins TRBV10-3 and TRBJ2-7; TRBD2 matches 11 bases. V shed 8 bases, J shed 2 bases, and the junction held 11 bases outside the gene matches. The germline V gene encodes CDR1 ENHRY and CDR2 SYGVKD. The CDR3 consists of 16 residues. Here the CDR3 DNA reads TGTGCCATCTCCGGGGGGACTAGCGGTGCCCCCTACGAGCAGTACTTC. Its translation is CAISGGTSGAPYEQYF.

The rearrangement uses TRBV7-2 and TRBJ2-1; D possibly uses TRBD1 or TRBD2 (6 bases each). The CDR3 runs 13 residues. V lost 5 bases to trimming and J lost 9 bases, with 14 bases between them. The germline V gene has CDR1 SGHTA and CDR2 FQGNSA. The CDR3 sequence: CASSPEGGSEQFF. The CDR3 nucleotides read TGTGCCAGCAGCCCCGAAGGGGGGAGTGAGCAGTTCTTC.

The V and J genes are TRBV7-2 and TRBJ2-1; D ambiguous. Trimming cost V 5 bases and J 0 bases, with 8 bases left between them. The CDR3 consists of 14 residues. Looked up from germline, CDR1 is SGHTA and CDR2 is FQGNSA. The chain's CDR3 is CASSRVSSYNEQFF. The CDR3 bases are TGTGCCAGCAGCCGAGTAAGCTCCTACAATGAGCAGTTCTTC.

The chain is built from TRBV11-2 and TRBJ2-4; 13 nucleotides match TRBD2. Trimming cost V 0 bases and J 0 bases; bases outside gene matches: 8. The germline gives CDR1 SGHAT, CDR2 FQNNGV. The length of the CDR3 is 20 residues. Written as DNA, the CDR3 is TGTGCCAGCAGCTTAGAGAGGCGACTAGCGGGGGGCCTAGCCAAAAACATTCAGTACTTC. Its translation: CASSLERRLAGGLAKNIQYF.

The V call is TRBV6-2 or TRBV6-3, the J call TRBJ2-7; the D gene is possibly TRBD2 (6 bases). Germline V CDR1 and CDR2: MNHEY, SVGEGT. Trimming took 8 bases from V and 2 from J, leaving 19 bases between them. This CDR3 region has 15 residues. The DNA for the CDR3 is TGTGCCAGCCGGACTACAGGTGATTACCCCTACGAGCAGTACTTC. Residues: CASRTTGDYPYEQYF.

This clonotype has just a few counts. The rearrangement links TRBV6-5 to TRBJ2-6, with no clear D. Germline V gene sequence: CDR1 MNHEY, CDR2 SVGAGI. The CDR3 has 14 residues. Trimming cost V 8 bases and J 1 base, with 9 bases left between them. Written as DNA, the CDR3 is TGTGCCAGCCGTCGGTCTTCTGGGGCCAACGTCCTGACTTTC. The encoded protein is CASRRSSGANVLTF.

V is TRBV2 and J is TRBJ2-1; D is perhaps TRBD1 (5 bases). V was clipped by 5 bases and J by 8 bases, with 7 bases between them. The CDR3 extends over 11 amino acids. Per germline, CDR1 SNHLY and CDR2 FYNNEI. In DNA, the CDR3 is TGTGCCAGCAGTAGGACATATGAGCAGTTCTTC. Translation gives CASSRTYEQFF.

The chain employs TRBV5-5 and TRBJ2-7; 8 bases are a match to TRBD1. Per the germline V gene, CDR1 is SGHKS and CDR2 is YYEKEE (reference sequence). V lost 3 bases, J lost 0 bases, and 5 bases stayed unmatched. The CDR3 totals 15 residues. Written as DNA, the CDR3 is TGTGCCAGCAGCTCTTTACAGGGGGACTCCTACGAGCAGTACTTC. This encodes CASSSLQGDSYEQYF.

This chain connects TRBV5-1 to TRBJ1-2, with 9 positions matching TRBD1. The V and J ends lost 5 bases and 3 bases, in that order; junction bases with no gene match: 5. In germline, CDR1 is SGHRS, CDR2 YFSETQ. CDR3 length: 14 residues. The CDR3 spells CASRWDRVDYGYTF. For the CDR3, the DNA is TGCGCCAGCAGGTGGGACAGGGTGGACTATGGCTACACCTTC.

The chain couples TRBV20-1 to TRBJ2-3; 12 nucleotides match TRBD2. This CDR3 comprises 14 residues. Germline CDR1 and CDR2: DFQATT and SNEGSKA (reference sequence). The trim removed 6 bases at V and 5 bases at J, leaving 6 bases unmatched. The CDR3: CSAKPGLAGDTQYF. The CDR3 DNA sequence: TGCAGTGCAAAGCCGGGACTAGCGGGAGATACGCAGTATTTT.